This T cell receptor beta chain was sequenced in a study of T cells in localized non-small cell lung cancer. Study observations and caveats: The study detected a median about 50 of the top 100 tumor clones in adjacent lung.

Remarks on this clone: The antigen is unknown.

Assay used: immunoSEQ multiplex PCR; TCRdb lists only in-frame clones, some missing. The table shows around 26,000 clones, with about 85% occurring only once. Sequencing was performed on peripheral blood, taken before any cancer treatment. The TCR comes from a female donor older than 55 with stage II squamous cell lung carcinoma.

The CDR3 bases are TGCGCCAGCAGTAATGGGGGCCTCTACAATGAGCAGTTCTTC. Translation: CASSNGGLYNEQFF. The chain employs TRBV5-1 and TRBJ2-1; D is perhaps TRBD1 (6 bases). The CDR3 extends over 14 amino acids. V was clipped by 5 bases and J by 3 bases, with 12 bases between them. CDR1 and CDR2 (germline): SGHRS, YFSETQ. The full variable domain, in which reference TRBV5-1 and TRBJ2-1 provide the parts outside the CDR3, is KAGVTQTPRYLIKTRGQQVTLSCSPISGHRSVSWYQQTPGQGLQFLFEYFSETQRNKGNFPGRFSGRQFSNSRSEMNVSTLELGDSALYLCASSNGGLYNEQFFGPGTRLTVL.